This T cell receptor beta chain was recorded in a study of T cell responses to AZD1222 COVID-19 vaccine. Here immunoSEQ multiplex PCR was the method, and the copy in TCRdb shows in-frame clones only, minus some. The sample lists some 130,000 clones; approximately 90% were seen once. This specimen was peripheral blood, taken on day 0 of AZD1222 vaccination. The receptor comes from an adult in good health.

CDR3 in DNA: TGTGCCACCAGCAGCGATCCCCTCGAGGGAAGTACGCACACCTTC. It encodes CATSSDPLEGSTHTF. This rearrangement joins TRBV15 to TRBJ1-2, with D unclear. This CDR3 is built from 15 residues. V lost 3 bases and J 12 bases, leaving 23 bases between the germline ends. Germline V gives CDR1 LNHNV, CDR2 YYDKDF (reference sequence).